This entry features one TCR beta chain sequence. Antigen: not known. The data stem from a study of OX40 agonist ivuxolimab in advanced cancers. Background on the study: The diagnoses of dose-escalation patients were hepatocellular carcinoma, melanoma, renal cell or head and neck cancer. Study observations and caveats: Both CD4+ and CD8+ T cell populations in blood had undergone clonal expansion by week 6 at 0.1 to 3.0 mg/kg.

Generated by immunoSEQ multiplex PCR, the TCRdb table keeps only in-frame clones and is missing some. The table includes tens of thousands of clones, roughly 80% detected once. Germline CDR1 reads SGHAT; CDR2 reads FQNNGV. V gave up 8 bases and J gave up 2 bases; unmatched junction bases: 11. This CDR3 contains 15 residues. The input for sequencing was CD4+ or CD8+ T cells sorted from blood, taken in a trial of the OX40 agonist ivuxolimab. This chain joins TRBV11-2 and TRBJ2-7; TRBD1 aligns across 8 bases. This clonotype originated in an adult with an advanced solid tumor such as melanoma, head and neck, liver or kidney cancer. The CDR3 DNA reads TGTGCCAGCGGGGACCCAGGGGGCTTACCCTACGAGCAGTACTTC. This encodes CASGDPGGLPYEQYF.